This T cell receptor (beta chain) was sequenced for a study of glioma-infiltrating T cells. At least ten counts were recorded for this clonotype. Using RNA template, CDR3s of TCR alpha and beta were amplified with iRepertoire arm-PCR. Via MiXCR, TCRdb re-called the multiplex PCR reads, giving one row per CDR3 protein. The table includes about 190,000 distinct CDR3 sequences, 30% to 40% detected once. Sequencing was carried out using glioma tissue, nonneoplastic brain tissue, or PBMCs (not recorded which). The source of this sequence is a human donor with low-grade glioma or glioblastoma, undergoing nonglioma brain surgery, or in good health (not recorded which).

Here the CDR3 reads CSVEEDSYEQYF. CDR3 nucleotide sequence: TGCAGCGTTGAAGAGGACAGCTACGAGCAGTACTTC. The rearrangement joins TRBV29-1 to TRBJ2-7; perhaps TRBD1 as D (6 bases). CDR3 length: 12 amino acids. The germline V and J ends were trimmed by 0 bases and 3 bases, with 6 bases remaining between them. The germline V gene encodes CDR1 SQVTM and CDR2 ANQGSEA.